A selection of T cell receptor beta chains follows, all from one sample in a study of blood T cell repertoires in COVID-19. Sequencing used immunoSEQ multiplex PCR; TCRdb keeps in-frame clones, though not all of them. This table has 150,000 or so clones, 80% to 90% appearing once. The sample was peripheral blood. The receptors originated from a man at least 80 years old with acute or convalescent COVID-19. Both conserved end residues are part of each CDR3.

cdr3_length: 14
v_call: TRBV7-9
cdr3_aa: CASSSTGEAYEQYF

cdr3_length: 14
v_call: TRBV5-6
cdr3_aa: CASTSRGLFQPQHF

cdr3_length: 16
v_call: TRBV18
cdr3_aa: CASSPGTGRFGETQYF

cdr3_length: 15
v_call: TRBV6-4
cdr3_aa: CASSDQSGGPDTQYF

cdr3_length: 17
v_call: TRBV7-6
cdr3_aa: CASSLTSGSFVYNEQFF

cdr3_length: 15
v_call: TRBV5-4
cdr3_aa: CASSLSNLRGDGYTF

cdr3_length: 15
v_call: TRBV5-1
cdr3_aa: CASNLQGRSTDTQYF

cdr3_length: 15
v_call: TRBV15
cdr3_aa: CATSRVHRGAYGYTF

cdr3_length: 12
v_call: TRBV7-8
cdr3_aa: CASSSVNTEAFF

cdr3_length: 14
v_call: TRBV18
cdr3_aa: CASSPSTGGDEQFF

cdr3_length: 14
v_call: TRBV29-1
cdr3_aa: CSVAVQHGNTEAFF

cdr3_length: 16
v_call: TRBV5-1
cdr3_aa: CASSLMSRGSTGELFF

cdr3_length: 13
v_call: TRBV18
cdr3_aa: CASSTGLEREQYF

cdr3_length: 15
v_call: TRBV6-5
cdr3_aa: CASSSEGGLNQPQHF

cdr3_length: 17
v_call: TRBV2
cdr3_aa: CASSGASVSYIYNEQFF

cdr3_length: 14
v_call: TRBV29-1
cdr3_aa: CSVEGGQGLYGYTF

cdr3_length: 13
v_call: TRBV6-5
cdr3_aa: CASSYSRFYGYTF

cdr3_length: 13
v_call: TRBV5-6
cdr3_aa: CASGQGGSYEQYF

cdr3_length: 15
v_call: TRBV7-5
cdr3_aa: CVRSRGPVVPDTQYF

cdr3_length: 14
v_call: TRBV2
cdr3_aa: CASSVGLASHEQFF

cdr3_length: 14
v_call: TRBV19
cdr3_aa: CASTPTPGDYGYTF

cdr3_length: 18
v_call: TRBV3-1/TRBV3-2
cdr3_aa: CASSPNPSLGQGYYEQYF

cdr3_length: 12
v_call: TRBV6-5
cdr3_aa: CASSPRTYEQYF

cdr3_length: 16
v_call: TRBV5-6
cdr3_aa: CASSYRPGLGGYEQYF

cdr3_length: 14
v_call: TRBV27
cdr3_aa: CASSLGDRVQPQHF

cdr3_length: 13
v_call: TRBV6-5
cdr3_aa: CASAVEGNTEAFF

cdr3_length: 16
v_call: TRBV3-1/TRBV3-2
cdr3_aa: CASSPIQTVSSYEQYF

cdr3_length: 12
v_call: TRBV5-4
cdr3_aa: CASSLQSDTQYF

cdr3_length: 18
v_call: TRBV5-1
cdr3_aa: CASSLYPTGTSGGSGQYF

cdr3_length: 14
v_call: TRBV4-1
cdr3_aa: CASSQWTGAGGYTF

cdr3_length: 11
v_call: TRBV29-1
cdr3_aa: CSVGEIDTQYF

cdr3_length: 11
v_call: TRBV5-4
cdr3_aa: CASSSDYGYTF

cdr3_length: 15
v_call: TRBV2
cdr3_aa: CASSAPSGGSETQYF

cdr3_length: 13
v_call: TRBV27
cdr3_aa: CASKALGPTGYTF

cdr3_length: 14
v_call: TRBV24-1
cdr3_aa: CATGPVGASNEQFF

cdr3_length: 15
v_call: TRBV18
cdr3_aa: CASSPGGFATGELFF

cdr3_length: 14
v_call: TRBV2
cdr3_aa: CASRSGSSYNEQFF

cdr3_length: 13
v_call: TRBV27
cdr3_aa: CASSLGPRDEQFF

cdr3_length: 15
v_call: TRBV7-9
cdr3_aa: CASSFQEEEGEKLFF

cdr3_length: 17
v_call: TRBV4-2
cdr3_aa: CASSQALELAGNNEQFF

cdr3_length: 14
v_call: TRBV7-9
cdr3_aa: CASSPRPGLSEQYF

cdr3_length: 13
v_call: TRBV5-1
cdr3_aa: CASSIQGIEEQFF